This record covers a single TCR beta chain. Other DNA sequences within the sample encode an identical CDR3. Trimming took off 5 bases at V and 4 bases at J, with 9 bases between the two ends. Germline values: CDR1 MNHEY, CDR2 SMNVEV (reference sequence). This CDR3 has 12 amino acids. The source of the sample is a study of blood T cell repertoires in COVID-19. Study background: Donors in the United States, Italy and Spain gave samples during acute or convalescent COVID-19. From T cells, B-cell-depleted T cells, or PBMCs came the material, which was cDNA or gDNA.

Per the original data handling: Estimates of nucleated cell counts were drawn from the amplification of reference gene primers. Clones were sequenced by immunoSEQ multiplex PCR, and TCRdb holds only the in-frame ones, with some missing. Clonal size and the V and J genes are those of that table, whereas D and trimming came from the DNA. The sample records 250,000 to 300,000 clones, 88% being singletons. The clonotype comes from a woman aged 25 to 39 with acute or convalescent COVID-19. The chain carries TRBV27 and TRBJ2-7, with a possible D match to TRBD1 (6 bases). The material sequenced was peripheral blood. The DNA for the CDR3 is TGTGCCAGCAGTCCCACAGGGTACGAGCAGTACTTC. This codes for CASSPTGYEQYF.